This T cell receptor (beta chain) was retrieved from a study of T cell changes during pregnancy in multiple sclerosis. The method was immunoSEQ multiplex PCR; TCRdb's version includes in-frame clones alone and lacks a portion of them. The sample lists some 80,000 clones; under 95% were seen once. The sequencing here drew on peripheral blood, taken before pregnancy. The receptor was derived from a female donor with multiple sclerosis, enrolled in a pregnancy study.

CDR3 in DNA: TGTGCCAGCGACTTTACAGGGCTGAACACTGAAGCTTTCTTT. This codes for CASDFTGLNTEAFF. J is TRBJ1-1 and V is TRBV11-1; tentatively, D is TRBD1 (6 bases). Deletions cut 8 bases from V and 0 bases from J, with 13 bases between. This CDR3 region has 14 residues. CDR1 SGHAT and CDR2 FQDESV come from the germline V gene (reference sequence).